The present TCR beta chain was sequenced within a study of T cell responses to AZD1222 COVID-19 vaccine. Study-wide background: Combined were second doses at about 4 or about 12 weeks.

The assay was immunoSEQ multiplex PCR, and TCRdb's table has in-frame clones only and misses some. Among about 140,000 clones, about 90% were seen once, and the ten largest hold 5% to 6.5%. The J segment lost 4 bases and the V segment lost 5 bases, leaving 7 bases of the junction unmatched. Germline V gene data show CDR1 as SEHNR and CDR2 as FQNEAQ (reference sequence). The CDR3 consists of 16 residues. Study-level results: Of the AZD1222 recipients, only five to seven were seropositive at baseline. Reportedly, close to half of spike-specific TCRs are directed against unmutated variant regions.

This clone was counted a single time. No antigen is known for it. This material consisted of peripheral blood, taken on day 0 of AZD1222 vaccination. This receptor was identified in an adult in good health. The rearrangement links TRBV7-9 to TRBJ2-3; 12 positions agree with TRBD2. The CDR3: CASSPRLAGDSDTQYF. DNA of the CDR3: TGTGCCAGCAGCCCCCGACTAGCGGGAGATTCAGATACGCAGTATTTT.